The rows below give T cell receptor beta chains drawn from one sample of a study of regulatory T cells in long-lasting Graves disease. TCRdb analysed the multiplex PCR reads with MiXCR anew, one entry per CDR3 protein. The table has hundreds of thousands of distinct CDR3 sequences, around 15% seen once. The sample was also linked to a second study, of T cells in Graves' hyperthyroidism and ophthalmopathy.

Sequences were derived from peripheral blood mononuclear cells (PBMCs), sampled at new diagnosis, from a patient treated with antithyroid drugs. The receptors were sampled from a middle-aged man with Graves disease. CDR3s include the opening cysteine and the closing phenylalanine or tryptophan. The D gene is left open where the match is weak. Rows give clone size only sometimes, using once, few, many, or a class for an expanded clone.

CDR3 protein: CASSPGGAGANVLTF
CDR3 DNA: TGTGCCAGCAGCCCAGGGGGCGCTGGGGCCAACGTCCTGACTTTC
clone size: few
J gene: TRBJ2-6
CDR3 length: 15
D gene: TRBD1
V gene: TRBV5-1

CDR3 protein: CTCSDLGRDDIQYF
CDR3 DNA: TGCACCTGCTCCGACCTAGGGAGGGATGACATTCAGTACTTC
clone size: many
J gene: TRBJ2-4
CDR3 length: 14
D gene: TRBD2
V gene: TRBV20-1

CDR3 protein: CSAQDRSYNEQFF
CDR3 DNA: TGCAGTGCACAGGACAGGTCCTACAATGAGCAGTTCTTT
clone size: -
J gene: TRBJ2-1
CDR3 length: 13
D gene: TRBD1
V gene: TRBV20-1

CDR3 protein: CSARDPTGLEQYF
CDR3 DNA: TGCAGTGCTAGAGATCCGACAGGGCTCGAGCAGTACTTC
clone size: few
J gene: TRBJ2-7
CDR3 length: 13
D gene: TRBD1
V gene: TRBV20-1

CDR3 protein: CSASGTANEKLFF
CDR3 DNA: TGCAGTGCCAGCGGGACAGCTAATGAAAAACTGTTTTTT
clone size: many
J gene: TRBJ1-4
CDR3 length: 13
D gene: TRBD1
V gene: TRBV20-1

CDR3 protein: CASGGKGTDYNYGYTF
CDR3 DNA: TGTGCCAGCGGGGGAAAAGGGACAGACTATAACTATGGCTACACCTTC
clone size: many
J gene: TRBJ1-2
CDR3 length: 16
D gene: TRBD1
V gene: TRBV28

CDR3 protein: CSAPGTGMSTEAFF
CDR3 DNA: TGCAGTGCCCCCGGGACAGGGATGAGCACTGAAGCTTTCTTT
clone size: many
J gene: TRBJ1-1
CDR3 length: 14
D gene: TRBD1
V gene: TRBV20-1

CDR3 protein: CASSVIGFAGNTIYF
CDR3 DNA: TGTGCCAGCAGCGTCATAGGGTTCGCTGGAAACACCATATATTTT
clone size: many
J gene: TRBJ1-3
CDR3 length: 15
D gene: -
V gene: TRBV11-2

CDR3 protein: CASDRRITGTNTGELFF
CDR3 DNA: TGTGCCAGCGACCGACGAATAACAGGGACGAACACCGGGGAGCTGTTTTTT
clone size: few
J gene: TRBJ2-2
CDR3 length: 17
D gene: -
V gene: TRBV5-5

CDR3 protein: CSASTGGSYEQYF
CDR3 DNA: TGCAGTGCTAGCACAGGGGGCTCCTACGAGCAGTACTTC
clone size: many
J gene: TRBJ2-7
CDR3 length: 13
D gene: TRBD1
V gene: TRBV20-1

CDR3 protein: CASSFPPVQETQYF
CDR3 DNA: TGTGCCAGCAGTTTCCCTCCAGTCCAAGAGACCCAGTACTTC
clone size: -
J gene: TRBJ2-5
CDR3 length: 14
D gene: -
V gene: TRBV28

CDR3 protein: CAWAPLDYEQYF
CDR3 DNA: TGTGCTTGGGCCCCTCTGGACTACGAGCAGTACTTC
clone size: few
J gene: TRBJ2-7
CDR3 length: 12
D gene: -
V gene: TRBV6-1

CDR3 protein: CASGFQTSGASGNEQFF
CDR3 DNA: TGTGCTAGTGGTTTTCAGACTAGCGGGGCCTCGGGTAATGAGCAGTTCTTC
clone size: many
J gene: TRBJ2-1
CDR3 length: 17
D gene: TRBD2
V gene: TRBV12-5

CDR3 protein: CASSYGTGRWDGYTF
CDR3 DNA: TGTGCCAGCAGTTACGGGACAGGGCGGTGGGATGGCTACACCTTC
clone size: -
J gene: TRBJ1-2
CDR3 length: 15
D gene: TRBD1
V gene: TRBV6-2/TRBV6-3

CDR3 protein: CSARNFQAPNTEAFF
CDR3 DNA: TGCAGTGCTAGGAATTTCCAGGCGCCCAACACTGAAGCTTTCTTT
clone size: -
J gene: TRBJ1-1
CDR3 length: 15
D gene: -
V gene: TRBV20-1

CDR3 protein: CSASRGGNTGELFF
CDR3 DNA: TGCAGTGCTAGTCGGGGGGGAAACACCGGGGAGCTGTTTTTT
clone size: -
J gene: TRBJ2-2
CDR3 length: 14
D gene: TRBD2
V gene: TRBV20-1

CDR3 protein: CASSFRETYEQYF
CDR3 DNA: TGTGCCAGCAGTTTCAGAGAGACCTACGAGCAGTACTTC
clone size: many
J gene: TRBJ2-7
CDR3 length: 13
D gene: -
V gene: TRBV6-5

CDR3 protein: CARSGTGVDNSPLHF
CDR3 DNA: TGCGCCAGGTCCGGGACAGGGGTGGATAATTCACCCCTCCACTTT
clone size: -
J gene: TRBJ1-6
CDR3 length: 15
D gene: TRBD1
V gene: TRBV5-1

CDR3 protein: CASSYSSSGNTEAFF
CDR3 DNA: TGTGCCAGCAGTTACTCGTCGTCAGGGAACACTGAAGCTTTCTTT
clone size: many
J gene: TRBJ1-1
CDR3 length: 15
D gene: -
V gene: TRBV6-2/TRBV6-3

CDR3 protein: CASVRGPNYGYTF
CDR3 DNA: TGTGCCAGCGTCAGGGGGCCTAACTATGGCTACACCTTC
clone size: -
J gene: TRBJ1-2
CDR3 length: 13
D gene: TRBD1
V gene: TRBV28

CDR3 protein: CAWMTAYEQYF
CDR3 DNA: TGTGCCTGGATGACAGCCTACGAGCAGTACTTC
clone size: many
J gene: TRBJ2-7
CDR3 length: 11
D gene: -
V gene: TRBV30

CDR3 protein: CASSLDVGNHYGYTF
CDR3 DNA: TGTGCCAGCAGCTTAGATGTGGGGAACCACTATGGCTACACCTTC
clone size: many
J gene: TRBJ1-2
CDR3 length: 15
D gene: -
V gene: TRBV11-2

CDR3 protein: CASSNINTEAFF
CDR3 DNA: TGTGCCAGTAGTAACATAAACACTGAAGCTTTCTTT
clone size: -
J gene: TRBJ1-1
CDR3 length: 12
D gene: -
V gene: TRBV19

CDR3 protein: CAISRLAGDNEQYF
CDR3 DNA: TGTGCCATCAGTCGACTAGCGGGTGATAACGAGCAGTACTTC
clone size: many
J gene: TRBJ2-7
CDR3 length: 14
D gene: TRBD2
V gene: TRBV10-3

CDR3 protein: CASSLYPLNTGELFF
CDR3 DNA: TGCGCCAGCAGCCTTTACCCGTTGAACACCGGGGAGCTGTTTTTT
clone size: few
J gene: TRBJ2-2
CDR3 length: 15
D gene: -
V gene: TRBV4-1

CDR3 protein: CSARAGSYNSPLHF
CDR3 DNA: TGCAGTGCTAGAGCAGGGAGCTATAATTCACCCCTCCACTTT
clone size: few
J gene: TRBJ1-6
CDR3 length: 14
D gene: -
V gene: TRBV20-1

CDR3 protein: CATSDTPREGPQYF
CDR3 DNA: TGTGCCACCAGTGATACTCCCCGGGAGGGGCCGCAGTATTTT
clone size: many
J gene: TRBJ2-3
CDR3 length: 14
D gene: TRBD2
V gene: TRBV24-1

CDR3 protein: CASSPPGGQGNEQFF
CDR3 DNA: TGTGCCAGCTCACCACCTGGGGGACAGGGCAATGAGCAGTTCTTC
clone size: many
J gene: TRBJ2-1
CDR3 length: 15
D gene: TRBD1
V gene: TRBV18

CDR3 protein: CSARGQSGNSPLHF
CDR3 DNA: TGCAGTGCTAGAGGACAGTCCGGGAATTCACCCCTCCACTTT
clone size: -
J gene: TRBJ1-6
CDR3 length: 14
D gene: -
V gene: TRBV20-1

CDR3 protein: CASSSPQRGGYEQYF
CDR3 DNA: TGCGCCAGCAGCTCGCCTCAGCGGGGGGGATACGAGCAGTACTTC
clone size: many
J gene: TRBJ2-7
CDR3 length: 15
D gene: TRBD2
V gene: TRBV5-1

CDR3 protein: CASSPARREQYF
CDR3 DNA: TGTGCCAGCAGCCCGGCCCGGCGCGAGCAGTACTTC
clone size: many
J gene: TRBJ2-7
CDR3 length: 12
D gene: -
V gene: TRBV7-2

CDR3 protein: CASSLQTGVEQYF
CDR3 DNA: TGCGCCAGCAGCCTACAGACAGGGGTCGAGCAGTACTTC
clone size: many
J gene: TRBJ2-7
CDR3 length: 13
D gene: TRBD1
V gene: TRBV5-1

CDR3 protein: CASSLGSGGLQNTAGELFF
CDR3 DNA: TGCGCCAGCAGCTTGGGAAGCGGGGGGTTGCAGAACACCGCCGGGGAGCTGTTTTTT
clone size: few
J gene: TRBJ2-2
CDR3 length: 19
D gene: TRBD2
V gene: TRBV5-1

CDR3 protein: CASGDQGQVNTEAFF
CDR3 DNA: TGCGCCAGCGGTGACCAGGGACAGGTGAACACTGAAGCTTTCTTT
clone size: -
J gene: TRBJ1-1
CDR3 length: 15
D gene: TRBD1
V gene: TRBV10-2

CDR3 protein: CASSQDRRYEQYF
CDR3 DNA: TGCGCCAGCAGCCAAGATCGCAGATACGAGCAGTACTTC
clone size: many
J gene: TRBJ2-7
CDR3 length: 13
D gene: -
V gene: TRBV3-1

CDR3 protein: CASSEIGGAGYDTEAFF
CDR3 DNA: TGTGCCAGCAGTGAAATAGGAGGGGCTGGATACGACACTGAAGCTTTCTTT
clone size: many
J gene: TRBJ1-1
CDR3 length: 17
D gene: -
V gene: TRBV2

CDR3 protein: CASSLGARDPSGQFF
CDR3 DNA: TGTGCCAGCAGCTTAGGGGCAAGGGACCCATCAGGGCAGTTCTTC
clone size: many
J gene: TRBJ2-1
CDR3 length: 15
D gene: -
V gene: TRBV11-3

CDR3 protein: CASSSSGGYTDTQYF
CDR3 DNA: TGTGCCAGCAGCTCGAGCGGGGGGTACACAGATACGCAGTATTTT
clone size: many
J gene: TRBJ2-3
CDR3 length: 15
D gene: TRBD2
V gene: TRBV7-3

CDR3 protein: CASSPTGLARETQYF
CDR3 DNA: TGTGCCAGCAGTCCCACGGGACTGGCTAGGGAGACCCAGTACTTC
clone size: many
J gene: TRBJ2-5
CDR3 length: 15
D gene: -
V gene: TRBV12-3/TRBV12-4

CDR3 protein: CASSYPGQGVETQYF
CDR3 DNA: TGTGCCAGCAGTTACCCGGGACAGGGAGTGGAGACCCAGTACTTC
clone size: many
J gene: TRBJ2-5
CDR3 length: 15
D gene: TRBD1
V gene: TRBV6-5

CDR3 protein: CAWSGRGDGYTF
CDR3 DNA: TGTGCCTGGAGTGGCAGGGGAGATGGCTACACCTTC
clone size: -
J gene: TRBJ1-2
CDR3 length: 12
D gene: -
V gene: TRBV30